A selection of T cell receptor beta chains follows, all from one sample in a study of CD8+CD57+ T cells in acquired aplastic anemia. TCRdb analysed the reads with MiXCR anew, one entry per CDR3 protein. The data contain 200,000 to 250,000 distinct CDR3 sequences, around 60% of them seen just once; the ten biggest clones take up approximately 30%. Material for sequencing was sorted CD4+, CD8+, or CD8+CD57+ T cells (not recorded which) from PBMCs. These receptors came from a human donor in good health. Both conserved end residues are part of each CDR3. A D gene is named only where the DNA matches it firmly. Size tells how often a clone was seen (once, few, many) or the class of an expanded clone, and some rows leave it out.

>TRBV10-3|-|TRBJ1-1|-
CAISESMAGNTEAFF
TGTGCCATCAGTGAGTCGATGGCAGGGAACACTGAAGCTTTCTTT
>TRBV12-3/TRBV12-4|few|TRBJ2-7|TRBD1
CASSPRGTGASEQYF
TGTGCCAGCAGTCCTCGCGGGACAGGGGCTAGCGAGCAGTACTTC
>TRBV4-1|-|TRBJ2-7|-
CASSLGGGQPYEQYF
TGCGCCAGCAGCCTCGGAGGGGGTCAACCCTACGAGCAGTACTTC
>TRBV19|many|TRBJ2-3|-
CASKDRGTDTQYF
TGTGCCAGTAAGGATCGGGGCACAGATACGCAGTATTTT
>TRBV29-1|many|TRBJ1-2|-
CSACKISGPYYGYTF
TGCAGCGCATGCAAAATCAGTGGACCTTACTATGGCTACACCTTC
>TRBV7-3|-|TRBJ2-7|-
CASSQRGLYEQYF
TGTGCCAGCAGCCAGAGGGGATTATACGAGCAGTACTTC
>TRBV24-1|-|TRBJ1-1|TRBD1
CATSDWGTGEAFF
TGTGCCACCAGTGATTGGGGGACAGGGGAAGCTTTCTTT
>TRBV10-2|-|TRBJ2-3|-
CASGKGHTDTQYF
TGCGCCAGCGGTAAAGGACACACAGATACGCAGTATTTT
>TRBV9|few|TRBJ2-5|-
CASSVVSTGRGETQYF
TGTGCCAGCAGCGTAGTCTCTACAGGGAGGGGAGAGACCCAGTACTTC
>TRBV7-3|-|TRBJ2-7|-
CASSQDMALYEQYF
TGCGCCAGCAGCCAAGATATGGCACTCTACGAGCAGTACTTC
>TRBV7-8|-|TRBJ2-7|TRBD1
CASSLGLLGDRGYEQYF
TGTGCCAGCAGCTTAGGTCTGTTGGGGGACAGGGGCTACGAGCAGTACTTC
>TRBV20-1|many|TRBJ2-2|-
CSASSTGPNTGELFF
TGCAGTGCTAGCTCGACAGGTCCGAACACCGGGGAGCTGTTTTTT
>TRBV20-1|-|TRBJ2-3|TRBD1
CSASQGADDTQYF
TGCAGTGCAAGCCAGGGGGCGGATGATACGCAGTATTTT
>TRBV7-6|-|TRBJ2-1|-
CASSWVVEGHEQFF
TGTGCCAGCAGCTGGGTTGTAGAAGGACACGAGCAGTTCTTC
>TRBV29-1|-|TRBJ2-7|TRBD2
CSVAPRVGGSSYEQYF
TGCAGCGTTGCCCCCCGGGTGGGCGGGAGCTCCTACGAGCAGTACTTC
>TRBV7-9|many|TRBJ2-1|-
CASSLTNEQFF
TGTGCCAGCAGCTTAACCAATGAGCAGTTCTTC
>TRBV24-1|-|TRBJ2-7|TRBD1
CATSDLTGGNEQYF
TGTGCCACCAGTGATCTGACAGGGGGCAACGAGCAGTACTTC
>TRBV20-1|-|TRBJ2-3|-
CSARASTDTQYF
TGCAGTGCTAGAGCTAGCACAGATACGCAGTATTTT
>TRBV24-1|-|TRBJ2-7|-
CASHKPGSDTYEQYF
TGTGCCTCTCATAAACCCGGCTCGGACACCTACGAGCAGTACTTC
>TRBV27|many|TRBJ1-1|-
CASSLSPADTEAFF
TGTGCCAGCAGTTTATCGCCAGCGGACACTGAAGCTTTCTTT
>TRBV7-2|-|TRBJ1-6|TRBD1
CASSPGTGKSPLHF
TGTGCCAGCAGCCCCGGGACAGGGAAGTCACCCCTCCACTTT
>TRBV10-3|-|TRBJ2-3|TRBD1
CAIGDRGRLWGTDTQYF
TGTGCCATCGGGGACAGGGGGCGTCTCTGGGGCACAGATACGCAGTATTTT
>TRBV7-7|many|TRBJ2-7|TRBD2
CASSQREGRYEQYF
TGTGCTAGCAGCCAGCGGGAGGGCCGCTACGAGCAGTACTTC
>TRBV14|-|TRBJ2-7|TRBD2
CASSRGGAGEWEQYF
TGTGCCAGCAGCCGGGGCGGCGCGGGGGAGTGGGAGCAGTACTTC
>TRBV19|-|TRBJ2-7|-
CASSPVAGVHEQYF
TGTGCCAGTAGTCCGGTGGCAGGGGTACACGAGCAGTACTTC
>TRBV14|-|TRBJ2-2|-
CASSRSSRELFF
TGTGCCAGCAGCCGCAGCAGCCGGGAGCTGTTTTTT
>TRBV20-1|-|TRBJ2-1|-
CSVVPGDEQFF
TGCAGTGTAGTCCCAGGCGATGAGCAGTTCTTC
>TRBV5-6|-|TRBJ2-4|-
CASSFRRFTKNIQYF
TGTGCCAGCAGCTTTAGGCGTTTTACCAAAAACATTCAGTACTTC
>TRBV5-8|-|TRBJ2-1|-
CASRIYNEQFF
TGTGCCAGCAGGATATACAATGAGCAGTTCTTC